Sequencing of this TCR beta chain was carried out in a study of beta chain features in type 1 diabetes (dated by TCRdb to between 2017 and 2018). Some background on the complete study: Mean age, gender distribution, total cell number and subset yield were not different between patients and healthy donors. The study compared TCRB repertoires of sorted circulating CD4+ T cell subsets between recently diagnosed type 1 diabetes patients and matched healthy donors. A total of roughly 98,000,000 sorted cells were examined across all samples, and RNA yield correlated strongly with the number of cells per subset. Regulatory and stem cell-like memory subsets were obtained from only 8 patients and roughly eight healthy donors, while naive and central memory subsets were obtained from all 28 donors.

Each donor gave one peripheral blood draw, roughly 120 mL on average, collected into heparinised tubes. Using a panel that included CD45RO, CCR7, CD25, CD127, CD95 and CD27, naive, central memory, regulatory and stem cell-like memory CD4+ T cells were sorted on a BD FACSAria II. Every sorted population had a purity above 95%. Right away, PBMCs were isolated by Lymphoprep density gradient centrifugation and were stained directly, with no culture step. So that batch effects would be minimized, each experiment stained and sorted samples in pairs, pairing one healthy donor with one patient. Beyond this particular receptor, the publication reports: Because cDNA was sequenced instead of genomic DNA, activated cells with high expression could be over-represented, although the groups did not differ in activation or CD3 levels. Because the HLA sub-analyses included only small numbers of individuals, any influence of HLA type on TCRB rearrangement was left unresolved. At VDJ recombination sites, patients with type 1 diabetes made fewer insertions and deleted more nucleotides, a pattern implying thymic rearrangement abnormalities. Type 1 diabetes patients showed a moderate but significant shortening of TCRB CDR3 length in all four CD4+ subsets. The naive, central memory and regulatory TCRB repertoires appeared to resemble one another more closely among patients than among healthy donors. Shorter templates might be favored by PCR, yet because patient and control samples were amplified and corrected together, any such skew would affect both groups equally.

This clone was recorded a few times. Its binding antigen is unknown. No much larger clone is present one base from it, and per-base qualities are unavailable. The High Capacity cDNA Reverse Transcription Kit was used to reverse transcribe all of the isolated RNA, meaning that expressed TCRB transcripts were what got sequenced. Naive, central memory and regulatory T cell samples underwent deep immunoSEQ sequencing, averaging roughly 3.5 million total reads per sample. After sorted cells were lysed in RLT buffer, RNA was extracted with DNase-treated RNeasy Micro or Mini kits, with the choice depending on cell number. Each cell subset was processed separately to prevent cross-contamination, with patient and healthy donor samples processed together. The immunoSEQ multiplex PCR was used to amplify TCRB sequences from cDNA, generating 87-bp fragments that spanned the CDR3 region. Sequencing of the amplicons was done on the Illumina HiSeq platform. Per the authors' processing: PCR bias was corrected computationally using synthetic template baselines, and reads within Hamming distance 2 were collapsed, with unmergeable singletons discarded. Reads were aligned to IMGT to assign V, D and J genes, CDR3 length, and insertions or deletions at six rearrangement sites. Within each subset, clonotype counts were normalized to sorted cell number, and only after that were true diversity and Gini coefficients computed with the tcR R package. The overlap coefficient, calculated on TCRB nucleotide sequences, was used to quantify repertoire sharing. As a proxy for the pre-selection repertoire, out-of-frame TCRB sequences from naive cells were analyzed. Imported from immuneACCESS, the table was reduced by TCRdb to in-frame sequences with V and J called. These copies leave out some clones; in studies compared against another copy, an unresolved V gene accounts for under half, and the cause of the remainder is not known. V and J calls plus clone size are reproduced from that table; the DNA served to infer D and trimming. This sample gives hundreds of thousands of clones in total; over 12% of them show up just once. Around 0.04% of the sample rests with the top ten.

Trimming takes 6 bases off V and 6 bases off J; junction bases not matched to a gene: 5. The CDR1 and CDR2 encoded by the germline V gene are SNHLY and FYNNEI. Including the terminal cysteine and phenylalanine, the CDR3 comprises 13 residues. Here the CDR3 DNA is all that survives: 39 bases in frame from base 1. This sequence originates from a man between 18 and 29 years old with type 1 diabetes. The sequence joins TRBV2 to TRBJ2-4, and 7 bases in between align with TRBD1. Sequencing was carried out using naive CD4+ T cells from blood. What the cell subset or site label conveys for this sample: true naive CD4+ T cells. The nucleotide sequence reads TGTGCCAGCAGGCAACGACAGGGAAACATTCAGTACTTC. Translated, it gives CASRQRQGNIQYF.